This T cell receptor beta chain came from a study of cytomegalovirus exposure and HLA in healthy donors. Method: immunoSEQ multiplex PCR; TCRdb's copy keeps in-frame clones and lacks some. The profile shows 110,000 or so clones, roughly nine tenths of them singletons. Germline values: CDR1 MGHRA, CDR2 YSYEKL. V gave up 4 bases and J gave up 0 bases, with 9 bases separating them. The CDR3 contains 14 residues. Source material: PBMCs. The V gene is TRBV4-1, the J gene TRBJ1-1, with D possibly being TRBD1 (5 bases). The sequence came from a man aged 18 to 30 in good health and CMV-seropositive. The CDR3 is CASSPDRMNTEAFF. CDR3 nucleotide sequence: TGCGCCAGCAGCCCAGACAGAATGAACACTGAAGCTTTCTTT.